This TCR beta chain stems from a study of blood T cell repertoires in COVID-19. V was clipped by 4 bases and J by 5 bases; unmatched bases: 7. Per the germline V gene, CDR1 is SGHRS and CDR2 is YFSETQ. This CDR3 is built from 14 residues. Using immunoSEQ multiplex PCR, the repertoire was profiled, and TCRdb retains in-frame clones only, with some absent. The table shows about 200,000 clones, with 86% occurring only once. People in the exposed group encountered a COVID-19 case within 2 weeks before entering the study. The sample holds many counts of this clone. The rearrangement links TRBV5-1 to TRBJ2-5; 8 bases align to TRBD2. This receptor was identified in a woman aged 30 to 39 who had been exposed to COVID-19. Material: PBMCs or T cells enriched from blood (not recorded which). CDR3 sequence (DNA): TGCGCCAGCAGCGCGGGGGGAATAGGGGAGACCCAGTACTTC. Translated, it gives CASSAGGIGETQYF.